A selection of T cell receptor beta chains follows, all from one sample in a study of OX40 agonist ivuxolimab in advanced cancers. Sequenced by immunoSEQ multiplex PCR; TCRdb stores in-frame clones only, minus some. This sample has fewer than 100,000 clones, with approximately 84% found just once. Here the sequenced sample was CD4+ or CD8+ T cells sorted from blood, taken in a trial of the OX40 agonist ivuxolimab. The receptors derive from an adult with an advanced solid tumor such as melanoma, head and neck, liver or kidney cancer. Each CDR3 is given with its conserved first and last residue. The D gene is left open where the match is weak. Rows give clone size only sometimes, using once, few, many, or a class for an expanded clone.

d_call j_call v_call clone_size cdr3_nt cdr3_aa
TRBD1 TRBJ2-1 TRBV5-4 NA TGTGCCAGCAGCCGTGGACAGGGCATGGTGGGTGAGCAGTTCTTC CASSRGQGMVGEQFF
NA TRBJ1-1 TRBV19 NA TGTGCCAGTAGTATAAAACACAGTTCCGGCACTGAAGCTTTCTTT CASSIKHSSGTEAFF
NA TRBJ1-5 TRBV27 NA TGTGCCAGCAGCCCTTTCCAGAGGATGCCCCAGCATTTT CASSPFQRMPQHF
TRBD1 TRBJ1-5 TRBV6-5 NA TGTGCCAGCAGTTACTCGGTTCAGGACAGGGATCAGCCCCAGCATTTT CASSYSVQDRDQPQHF
NA TRBJ2-2 TRBV5-4 NA TGTGCCAGCAGCCCAGGGGACGGGGAGCTGTTTTTT CASSPGDGELFF
NA TRBJ1-1 TRBV12-2 few TGTGCAAATCAGGCACACCCGAACACTGAAGCTTTCTTT CANQAHPNTEAFF
NA TRBJ2-7 TRBV25-1 NA TGTGCCAGCAGTGCAGGAGCTTTCCCTGGCGAGCAGTACTTC CASSAGAFPGEQYF
NA TRBJ2-5 TRBV18 NA TGTGCCAGCTCCCAGGGCCAAGAGACCCAGTACTTC CASSQGQETQYF
NA TRBJ2-2 TRBV7-8 once TGTGCCAGCAGCTTAGTTGGAATCTATGACACCGGGGAGCTGTTTTTT CASSLVGIYDTGELFF
TRBD1 TRBJ1-1 TRBV6-6 NA TGTGCCAGCAGTACTACAGGGGGGAACACTGAAGCTTTCTTT CASSTTGGNTEAFF
NA TRBJ1-1 TRBV18 NA TGTGCCAGCTCACCGGGAGGGGGTCGCGAAGCTTTCTTT CASSPGGGREAFF
TRBD2 TRBJ2-7 TRBV7-7 NA TGTGCCAGCAGCTTAGCCCCTAGCGGGGCTTACGAGCAGTACTTC CASSLAPSGAYEQYF
NA TRBJ1-6 TRBV9 NA TGTGCCAGCAGCGCCCAATCGTCCGGTTCACCCCTCCACTTT CASSAQSSGSPLHF
NA TRBJ2-6 TRBV27 NA TGTGCCAGCAGTTCCCAGTCAGGGGCCAACGTCCTGACTTTC CASSSQSGANVLTF
TRBD1 TRBJ1-1 TRBV11-3 NA TGTGCCAGCAGCCGACAGGGAGGGTCTGAAGCTTTCTTT CASSRQGGSEAFF
NA TRBJ2-1 TRBV6-1 once TGTGCCAGCAGTGTACAACTAGCTGTTGAGCAGTTCTTC CASSVQLAVEQFF
TRBD1 TRBJ1-3 TRBV2 once TGTGCCAGCACCGCACAGGGGCCTGGAAACACCATATATTTT CASTAQGPGNTIYF
NA TRBJ1-2 TRBV2 NA TGTGCCAGCAGTGAAAGGGGCCGGGGCTACTATGGCTACACCTTC CASSERGRGYYGYTF
NA TRBJ2-1 TRBV5-6 NA TGTGCCAGCAGCCGTTTATCTAATGAGCAGTTCTTC CASSRLSNEQFF
NA TRBJ2-1 TRBV7-7 NA TGTGCCAGCAGCTTAGGGAATATTGGTAATGAGCAGTTCTTC CASSLGNIGNEQFF
TRBD2 TRBJ2-5 TRBV5-1 NA TGCGCCAGCAGCCCTACAGCGGGGTTCGGAGAGACCCAGTACTTC CASSPTAGFGETQYF
TRBD2 TRBJ2-7 TRBV10-1 once TGCGCCAGCAGTGAGGCGGGAGCCCCCCGGGAGCAGTACTTC CASSEAGAPREQYF
NA TRBJ1-1 TRBV30 NA TGTGCCTGGACGTTGGAGGGAGCAACTGAAGCTTTCTTT CAWTLEGATEAFF
TRBD1 TRBJ2-5 TRBV5-1 NA TGCGCCAGCAGCCCGGACAGGAAAGAGACCCAGTACTTC CASSPDRKETQYF
TRBD2 TRBJ2-3 TRBV9 NA TGTGCCAGCAGCGCCGGACTAGCGGGATTGAATACGCAGTATTTT CASSAGLAGLNTQYF
NA TRBJ1-2 TRBV7-9 NA TGTGCCAGCAGCTTCCCTGGGAGGAGGGAGGTACATGGCTACACCTTC CASSFPGRREVHGYTF
NA TRBJ1-1 TRBV7-9 NA TGTGCCAGCAGCTCCAGCGGGGGATCCACTGAAGCTTTCTTT CASSSSGGSTEAFF
NA TRBJ2-5 TRBV5-1 few TGCGCCAGCAGCTTTTTGGCAGGGTATTCAGAGACCCAGTACTTC CASSFLAGYSETQYF
NA TRBJ1-2 TRBV4-1 many TGCGCCAGCAGCGGATACAGGGAATATGGCTACACCTTC CASSGYREYGYTF
NA TRBJ2-1 TRBV19 NA TGTGCCAGTCGCCGGGGGCGGAGCTCCTACAATGAGCAGTTCTTC CASRRGRSSYNEQFF
NA TRBJ1-6 TRBV5-4 NA TGTGCCAGCAGCTTGAGGCAATTTGGCTCACCCCTCCACTTT CASSLRQFGSPLHF